This T cell receptor beta chain appears in the sequencing data of a study of cytomegalovirus exposure and HLA in healthy donors (TCRdb year 2017). With regard to the full study: According to an earlier analysis of a few hundred of the donors, about 179 million T cells yielded 117 million unique TCR beta sequences and approximately 300 Gb of sequence data. Approximately 310 gigabases of sequencing data and 75 million to 85 million unique TCR sequences made up an early release that covered 500 to 650 HLA-typed donors. The genetic ancestry cluster associated with self-reported Caucasian donors included about four fifths of the roughly 360 genotyped donors. The study aimed to test whether signatures of past pathogen exposure could be identified by cataloging public T cell receptors. Using immunosequencing, the study profiled T cell repertoires from fewer than 850 subjects and related those repertoires to cytomegalovirus serostatus. Besides the first cohort of approximately 670 subjects, a separate validation cohort made up of 120 different subjects was used. To predict cytomegalovirus infection status, the study brought together high-throughput TCR immunosequencing, statistical association of individual TCRs with disease status, and machine learning. To study patterns of TCR occurrence, a later analysis re-analyzed previously published TCR beta repertoires from several hundred donors and added high-resolution HLA genotyping. The later analysis used no new phenotypic data to find candidate immune exposures, relying instead on TCR beta sequences and their occurrence across donors. An earlier analysis of 500 to 650 of the donors applied high-throughput TCR beta sequencing to assess whether each TCR beta V gene segment acted as functional or pseudogenic. Donor age, sex, ethnicity and CMV serostatus were compiled alongside the repertoire data. In a later genetic analysis, genome-wide SNP genotypes for about three fifths of the 666 donors were used, and that subset was treated as a discovery cohort. All discovery cohort repertoires had been generated using a single sequencing platform. Both class I and class II loci were covered by HLA typing, at four-digit resolution. The number of donors typed differed by locus, with about 629-630 for A, B, C, DRB1 and DQB1, around 500 for DQA1, over 600 for DPA1, and some 470 for DPB1. Roughly five DR-DQ haplotypes were handled as single units for association and clustering because linkage in the cohort was strong. Among roughly 400 genotyped donors of the cohort, an average of about 220,000 unique TCR beta nucleotide sequences was sequenced per donor, of which about 19% were non-productive. Overall study outcomes, separate from this receptor: At a false discovery rate of 0.05, a later analysis linked 15,000 to 20,000 TCR beta sequences to specific HLA alleles. Broadly in line with IMGT annotations, most TCR beta V segments showed up in productive rearrangements about 90% or about 30% of the time in an earlier analysis of approximately 640 of the donors. The earlier analysis of about 600 of the donors excluded 15 to 20 rarely observed V segments, including chromosome 9 orphons, because counts were too low. In a later analysis, HLA-associated TCR beta chains were found to be more clonally expanded and to have lower generation probabilities than equally common non-associated chains. Because some donors lacked HLA typing at each locus, the association tests relied only on the typed subset. Correlated functional status among segregating V segments might reflect linkage disequilibrium, but an unknown experimental factor could not be ruled out. According to a later analysis, parvovirus B19, influenza, CMV and Epstein-Barr virus appeared linked to several top co-occurrence clusters. In a later analysis, the rate of TCR association differed among HLA loci, with DRB1 alleles having the most associated TCRs and HLA-C alleles having the fewest. CMV serostatus was the only immune exposure information available for the cohort. The classifier was reported to diagnose cytomegalovirus status with high specificity and sensitivity in both the original cohort and the validation cohort. The cohort was sequenced for TCR beta chains only, and without alpha or paired-chain data the features that could be detected were limited. While some public TCRs were present in many individuals, most TCR sequences turned up only very rarely across donors. In the study, some 160 TCR beta chains were listed as associated with cytomegalovirus. Presence/absence analyses assumed roughly uniform sequencing depth across donors, an assumption that may not hold. An association between a missense DCLRE1C variant and V-gene and J-gene trimming of TCR beta chains was found in a later genetic analysis and replicated in an independent cohort. It was suggested by the authors that the approach could potentially be generalized to other disease states and immunological phenotypes. A later genetic analysis reported fewer N-insertions in productive TCRs among donors in an Asian-associated ancestry cluster than the approximately 700-donor mean. In vitro tests confirmed that three of the cytomegalovirus-associated TCR beta chains recognize cytomegalovirus antigens. The sequencing pipeline was judged likely to have produced a cluster of highly shared sequence variants as a technical artifact. Most CMV-associated TCR beta chains appeared to be HLA-restricted in a later analysis, and the HLA associations seemed to be driven largely by CMV exposure. Some IMGT-functional V segments, including TRBV6-2 and TRBV6-3, could not be told apart with the 87-base-pair reads, so those segments were excluded. A further reported finding was that TCR beta sequences accurately predicted the HLA-A and HLA-B alleles for most subjects in the first cohort. Strong co-occurrence of HLA alleles, especially DR and DQ, made assigning TCR associations to individual alleles difficult.

The cohort comprised under 700 healthy bone marrow donors. Cohort members were all nominally healthy when sampled, although unrecorded immune exposures were likely present. The donor was CMV seronegative and was included in the group of over 300 seronegative cohort members. A peripheral blood sample was collected from each donor, and TCR beta sequencing was performed on peripheral blood mononuclear cells. Genomic DNA extraction from the blood cell samples was performed with the Qiagen DNeasy Blood Extraction Kit. CDR1 LNHDA and CDR2 SQIVND were looked up in the germline V gene (reference sequence). V and J are truncated by 5 bases and 3 bases respectively, leaving an intervening sequence of 14 bases. The CDR3 spans 15 residues, from the cysteine through the phenylalanine. The CDR3 DNA has 45 bases and is translated from base 1. The library was produced with the immunoSEQ multiplex PCR assay. For the multiplex PCR, a mixture combining 60 forward primers for TCR Vbeta segments and 13 reverse primers for TCR Jbeta segments was used. The CDR3 region of rearranged TCR beta genes was amplified from genomic DNA with a multiplex PCR assay. On the Illumina HiSeq System, the amplified TCR beta libraries were sequenced as 87-base-pair reads. Processing in the source paper ran as follows. A later analysis counted 75 million to 100 million unique TCR beta chains across the approximately 700 repertoires, and roughly 9.9 million of these chains were shared by at least two donors. To remove PCR and sequencing errors, raw reads were error-corrected and collapsed into unique sequences using a nearest-neighbor algorithm that merged closely related sequences. V, D and J gene segments were assigned by aligning CDR3 sequences to IMGT reference sequences. For a sequence to be retained, a match of at least six nucleotides was required to both a V gene segment and a J gene segment. Rearrangements were classified as productive when the CDR3 lacked stop codons and remained in frame with V and J, and all other rearrangements were classified as non-productive. Following IMGT convention, CDR3 was defined as the stretch from the second conserved V-encoded cysteine up to the conserved J-encoded phenylalanine. In an earlier analysis of around 640 of the donors, sequences lacking an unambiguous match to a single V gene segment were excluded. An earlier analysis of 500 to 700 of the donors classified V segments as functional when productive rearrangements were above 56.7% and as segregating when the standard deviation between donors was above 5%. To diagnose cytomegalovirus status from the catalog of TCR beta chain sequences, a statistical classification framework was built. V and J gene assignment, in a later analysis, came from comparing TCR nucleotide sequences with IMGT/GENE-DB human TR gene sequences. A later analysis assigned CDR3 sequences and most-parsimonious VDJ recombination scenarios with the TCRdist pipeline. In a later analysis, each TCR beta chain was defined by its CDR3 amino acid sequence together with its V-gene family, and reads lacking a unique V-gene family were excluded. To address suspected cross-contamination and a sequencing artifact, a later analysis removed over 500 highly shared, low-generation-probability nucleotide sequences. In a later analysis, a clonal expansion index for each public chain was calculated from normalized within-repertoire ranks of inferred template counts. Generation probabilities in a later analysis came from a VDJ recombination model fitted to out-of-frame rearrangements, and those results were checked against IGoR. A later analysis scored TCR-TCR, TCR-HLA and TCR-CMV co-occurrence with hypergeometric tests, applying a repertoire-size bias correction to TCR pairs. In a later analysis, false discovery rates were estimated by permuting HLA or CMV assignments 20 times. A later analysis grouped co-occurring TCRs with DBSCAN, adding TCRdist sequence similarity when clustering within HLA-allele-positive subsets. Repertoires with fewer than 30,000 or more than 120,000 public chains were left out of co-occurrence clustering, as were about five repertoires with anomalous nucleotide sharing. TCRdb stores this immuneACCESS table with in-frame sequences only. Part of the clones is absent; in the studies checked, under half of the shortfall reflects unresolved V genes, and no reason is known for the rest. V, J and clone size reflect that table, while D and trimming were determined from the DNA. A total of roughly 230,000 clones appear in this sample, roughly 84% of them only once. The ten largest clones take up about 0.22% of the sample.

In the case of this clone: Its antigen target is currently unknown. It has no much larger one-base neighbor in the sample; base qualities were not kept.

The sequenced sample consisted of PBMCs. The TCR was taken from a girl aged 2-15 years in good health and CMV-seronegative. Recombination linked TRBV19 to TRBJ2-4; the best D guess is TRBD2, with 5 bases matching. The DNA reads TGTGCCAGTAGTGTCCTGGGGAGAGACAAAAACATTCAGTACTTC. It translates to CASSVLGRDKNIQYF.